This entry features one T cell receptor beta chain sequence. Antigen specificity is unknown. Molecules of cDNA were individually given unique molecular identifiers that were attached to them. TCRdb re-derived calls from the 5' RACE reads in MiXCR, one entry per CDR3 protein. There are 70,000 to 85,000 distinct CDR3 sequences in the sample; about an eighth occur only once, and approximately 2.5% lies in the top ten. The data are from a study of early T cells in non-severe SARS-CoV-2 infection. Looking at the study overall: Sequencing was performed on bulk RNA from unsorted whole blood, leaving chains unpaired.

Study observations and caveats: A preference for anti-spike CD8 responses marked VDJdb matching, which missed private and CD4 specificities.

Germline V gives CDR1 SQVTM, CDR2 ANQGSEA. The CDR3 totals 15 residues. J lost 3 bases, V lost 5 bases, and 7 bases had no gene match. The sequencing sample was made of whole blood. The sequence came from an adult who was a healthcare worker with PCR-confirmed SARS-CoV-2 infection or an uninfected control (not recorded which). This chain connects TRBV29-1 to TRBJ2-4, with 10 nucleotides matching TRBD2. The CDR3 loop reads CSVLLAGVFKNIQYF. As DNA, the CDR3 is TGCAGCGTTCTTCTAGCGGGAGTGTTCAAAAACATTCAGTACTTC.